This record covers a single T cell receptor (beta chain). The CDR3 covers 17 residues. V gave up 3 bases and J gave up 4 bases; unmatched junction bases: 12. The germline gives CDR1 SGHVS, CDR2 FQNEAQ. This sample was included in a study of T cell changes during pregnancy in multiple sclerosis. Profiling relied on immunoSEQ multiplex PCR, and the TCRdb table lists in-frame clones only, not all of them. The repertoire holds tens of thousands of clones, with about nine tenths as singletons. The source is a female donor with multiple sclerosis, enrolled in a pregnancy study. The sequencing here drew on peripheral blood, taken in the second trimester of pregnancy. This chain connects TRBV7-8 to TRBJ1-5, with TRBD1 matching over 7 bases. CDR3 sequence: CASSFPAKGQHNQPQHF. CDR3 bases: TGTGCCAGCAGCTTCCCCGCGAAGGGACAGCATAATCAGCCCCAGCATTTT. Full variable domain (rest looked up from reference TRBV7-8 and TRBJ1-5): GAGVSQSPRYKVAKRGQDVALRCDPISGHVSLFWYQQALGQGPEFLTYFQNEAQLDKSGLPSDRFFAERPEGSVSTLKIQRTQQEDSAVYLCASSFPAKGQHNQPQHFGDGTRLSIL.